This T cell receptor (beta chain) was sequenced for a study of shared clonotypes between healthy human individuals. The CDR3 is 18 amino acids. The V gene lost 5 bases and the J gene lost 2 bases, with 22 bases spanning the gap. Germline V gene sequence: CDR1 PRHDT, CDR2 FYEKMQ (reference sequence). The repertoire was sequenced with immunoSEQ multiplex PCR; TCRdb's copy has only in-frame clones and lacks some. The repertoire holds 400,000 to 500,000 clones, with approximately 79% as singletons. Only a few counts were recorded for this clone. The source material was PBMCs. This clonotype was obtained from a woman aged 35 to 49 in good health. Some clones in this sample may be carry-over from other donors' samples. The V gene is TRBV13, the J gene TRBJ1-3; no definite D call. CDR3 region: CASSRSLDPEGTGNTIYF. CDR3 in DNA: TGTGCCAGCAGCCGATCGCTCGACCCGGAGGGCACTGGAAACACCATATATTTT. Using reference TRBV13 and TRBJ1-3 for the parts outside the CDR3, the full variable domain is AAGVIQSPRHLIKEKRETATLKCYPIPRHDTVYWYQQGPGQDPQFLISFYEKMQSDKGSIPDRFSAQQFSDYHSELNMSSLELGDSALYFCASSRSLDPEGTGNTIYFGEGSWLTVV.